This T cell receptor (beta chain) derives from a study of T cells expressing NK-cell markers. About the study: Cells sorted as CD3+CD56+NKG2C+, CD3+CD56+NKG2C- and CD3+CD56-NKG2C+ T cells supplied the TCR beta repertoires. HCMV serostatus: most of the eight sequenced donors positive, one negative. Study outcomes and limitations: A few donors' CD3+CD56-NKG2C+ cells were dominated by the same clonotypes.

Concerning this clonotype: The antigen remains unidentified.

Synthesis of TCR beta cDNA relied on 5'RACE template switching carrying UMIs. TCRdb re-called the 5' RACE reads and catalogs CDR3 proteins one per entry, DNA excluded. The sample data list 300,000 to 450,000 distinct CDR3 sequences. The receptor's source is a man aged 18-70 years in good health. The material sequenced was blood T cells: a sorted CD56 or NKG2C T cell subset, CD4+ or CD8+ T cells, or bulk PBMC T cells (not recorded which).

The CDR3 sequence: CASSLAPLAYEQYF. This chain connects TRBV7-2 to TRBJ2-7. This CDR3 is built from 14 residues. Germline V gene data show CDR1 as SGHTA and CDR2 as FQGNSA. The full variable domain, its missing parts supplied by reference TRBV7-2 and TRBJ2-7, is GAGVSQSPSNKVTEKGKDVELRCDPISGHTALYWYRQSLGQGLEFLIYFQGNSAPDKSGLPSDRFSAERTGGSVSTLTIQRTQQEDSAVYLCASSLAPLAYEQYFGPGTRLTVT.